This T cell receptor (beta chain) was captured in a study of blood T cells in healthy people across ages. General observations from the study: Calculation of diversity from one million T cells yielded estimates considered to be underestimates.

Healthy individuals of Caucasian origin from Russia, aged roughly 6 to 90, served as donors. Each sample had at least 6.5 million PBMCs isolated. The CDR3 is 16 amino acids. The germline V gene has CDR1 SGHRS and CDR2 YFSETQ. This clonotype was detected ten times or more. Antigen specificity is unknown. A junction end diverges from the germline sequence, so it may reflect a read error. A sample-barcoded 5' primer and a J-beta primer mix were used in a second PCR of about 6 to 11 cycles. TCRdb reprocessed the 5' RACE reads with MiXCR, giving one entry per CDR3 protein. The sample records fewer than 2,000,000 distinct CDR3 sequences, roughly two fifths being singletons.

The clonotype was recovered from a human donor in good health. Material for sequencing was blood. This rearrangement joins TRBV5-1 to TRBJ2-1, with 8 nucleotides matching TRBD2. CDR3 sequence (DNA): TGTGCCAGCAGCTTAAGCGGGGGCCCCTCCTACAATGAGCAGTTCTTC. Its protein is CASSLSGGPSYNEQFF.